This T cell receptor (beta chain) emerged from a study of blood T cell repertoires in COVID-19. Study details: Some COVID-19 samples were acute and others convalescent; all came from the United States, Italy and Spain. PBMCs, B-cell-depleted T cells, or T cells were the source of the cDNA or gDNA that made up the material.

Original processing methods: Estimation of nucleated cell counts was performed using reference gene primer amplification. Measured with immunoSEQ multiplex PCR; TCRdb has only the in-frame clones, and not every one. V and J calls and clone size follow that table, whereas D and trimming were derived from the DNA. The data contain 200,000 to 250,000 clones, 80% to 90% of them singletons. Germline loops: CDR1 DFQATT, CDR2 SNEGSKA (reference sequence). V was clipped by 3 bases and J by 7 bases, with 13 bases between them. This CDR3 has 14 residues. Seattle's cohort entered during active infection and was followed longitudinally.

The genes are TRBV20-1 and TRBJ1-6, with D perhaps matching TRBD1 (6 bases). The sequence was collected from a man aged 25 to 40 with COVID-19, enrolled during active disease. The sequenced sample was peripheral blood. The CDR3 sequence: CSASSGGANSPLHF. CDR3 sequence (DNA): TGCAGTGCTAGTTCGGGGGGCGCGAATTCACCCCTCCACTTT.